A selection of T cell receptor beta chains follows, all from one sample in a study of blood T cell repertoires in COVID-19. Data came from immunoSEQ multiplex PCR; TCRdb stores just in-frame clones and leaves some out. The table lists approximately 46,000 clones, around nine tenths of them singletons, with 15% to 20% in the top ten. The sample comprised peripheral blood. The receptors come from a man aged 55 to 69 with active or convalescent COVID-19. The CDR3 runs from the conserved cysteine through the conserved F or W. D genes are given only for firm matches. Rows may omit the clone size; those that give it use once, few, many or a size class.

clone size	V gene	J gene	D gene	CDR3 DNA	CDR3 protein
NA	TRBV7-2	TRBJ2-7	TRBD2	TGTGCCAGCAGCTTGAAGCGGGGGGCCCCCGGGGGGTCCTACGAGCAGTACTTC	CASSLKRGAPGGSYEQYF
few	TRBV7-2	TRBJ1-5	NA	TGTGCCAGCAGCTTAGTAGGGACATTCAATCAGCCCCAGCATTTT	CASSLVGTFNQPQHF
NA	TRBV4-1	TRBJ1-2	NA	TGCGCCAGCAGTTTGCGGGCCGCCCAAAACTATGGCTACACCTTC	CASSLRAAQNYGYTF
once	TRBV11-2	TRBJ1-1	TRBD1	TGTGCCAGCAGCCGAGAGCGACAGGGGCCGGGGACTTTCTTT	CASSRERQGPGTFF
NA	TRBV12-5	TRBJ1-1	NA	TGTGCTAGTGGTTTAATAGAGAACACTGAAGCTTTCTTT	CASGLIENTEAFF
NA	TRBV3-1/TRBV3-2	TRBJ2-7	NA	TGTGCCAGCAGCCAAGTCCGAGACTCCTACGAGCAGTACTTC	CASSQVRDSYEQYF
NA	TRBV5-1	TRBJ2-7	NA	TGCGCCAGCAGCTCCTCCGGGGGACGGGTCTACGAGCAGTACTTC	CASSSSGGRVYEQYF
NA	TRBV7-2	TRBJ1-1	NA	TGTGCCAGCAGCTGGGATGACAGACCCACTGAAGCTTTCTTT	CASSWDDRPTEAFF
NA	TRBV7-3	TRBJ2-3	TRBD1	TGTGCCAGCAGCCGCGACAGGGACACAGATACGCAGTATTTT	CASSRDRDTDTQYF
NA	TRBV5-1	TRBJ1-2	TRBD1	TGCGCCAGCAGCCTGTTCCCGGACAGGGAATATGGCTACACCTTC	CASSLFPDREYGYTF
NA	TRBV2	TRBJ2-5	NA	TGTGCCAGCAAATTGGCCGGGCCGTGGGGCGAGACCCAGTACTTC	CASKLAGPWGETQYF
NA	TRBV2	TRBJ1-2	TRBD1	TGTGCCAGCACCCCGGGACAGGGGATATATGGCTACACCTTC	CASTPGQGIYGYTF
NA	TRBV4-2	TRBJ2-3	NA	TGTGCCAGCAGCCCCGAAAGTCGGCGGATAAGCACAGATACGCAGTATTTT	CASSPESRRISTDTQYF
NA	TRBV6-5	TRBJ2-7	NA	TGTGCCAGCAGTTACTCTTTGACTGCGTCCTCCTACGAGCAGTACTTC	CASSYSLTASSYEQYF
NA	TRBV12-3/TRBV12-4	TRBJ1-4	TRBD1	TGTGCCAGCAGCCCCGGGACAGGGGAAAAACTGTTTTTT	CASSPGTGEKLFF
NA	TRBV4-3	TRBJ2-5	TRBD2	TGCGCCAGCAGCCAAGATATCCCGGGACGGGGACTAAAAGAGACCCAGTACTTC	CASSQDIPGRGLKETQYF
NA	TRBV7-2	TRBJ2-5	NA	TGTGCCAGCAGCTCCGAGGGAGGCCAGTACTTC	CASSSEGGQYF
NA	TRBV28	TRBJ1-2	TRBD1	TGTGCCAGCAGTTTGGGGTGGACAGGTTCCACCTTC	CASSLGWTGSTF
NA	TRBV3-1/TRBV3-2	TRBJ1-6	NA	TGTGCCAGCAGCCGGGGTGGGGCCGAGACACCCCTCCACTTT	CASSRGGAETPLHF
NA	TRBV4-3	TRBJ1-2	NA	TGCGCCAGCAGCCAAGGCCAGGGGAGTTCGGAGGGCTACACCTTC	CASSQGQGSSEGYTF
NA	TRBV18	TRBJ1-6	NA	TGTGCCAGCTCACCACCCCCCCGCGAGGATTCACCCCTCCACTTT	CASSPPPREDSPLHF
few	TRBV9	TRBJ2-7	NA	TGTGCCAGCAGCACCTGGGACACTTCCGAGCAGTACTTC	CASSTWDTSEQYF
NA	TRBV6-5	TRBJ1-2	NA	TGTGCCAGCAGAGCGGGACTCCGAAGGGGCTATGGCTACACCTTC	CASRAGLRRGYGYTF
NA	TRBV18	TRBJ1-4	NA	TGTGCCAGCTCACAGGCCCCAGGTGGTTCTGAAAAACTGTTTTTT	CASSQAPGGSEKLFF
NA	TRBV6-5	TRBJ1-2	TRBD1	TGTGCCAGCAGGGACCCGCTTCGGACAGGGGATGGCTACACCTTC	CASRDPLRTGDGYTF
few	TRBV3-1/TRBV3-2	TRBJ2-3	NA	TGTGCCAGCAGCCAACCAGACACTTCAGATACGCAGTATTTT	CASSQPDTSDTQYF
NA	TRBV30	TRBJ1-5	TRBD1	TGTGCCTGGAGTCTACGCTCAGGGGGCGGAAGCAATCAGCCCCAGCATTTT	CAWSLRSGGGSNQPQHF
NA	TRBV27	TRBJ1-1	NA	TGTGCCAGCAGTTTAAACGGGGTGAGATGGATGAACACTGAAGCTTTCTTT	CASSLNGVRWMNTEAFF
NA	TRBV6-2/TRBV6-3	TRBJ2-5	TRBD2	TGTGCCAGCAGTTACTCGCTAGCGGGTGAGACCCAGTACTTC	CASSYSLAGETQYF
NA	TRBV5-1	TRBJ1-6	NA	TGCGCCAGCAGCTTGGCCGGTTACTCACCCCTCCACTTT	CASSLAGYSPLHF
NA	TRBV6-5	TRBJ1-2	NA	TGTGCCAGCAGGGACTATAGAGGGGGCTACACCTTC	CASRDYRGGYTF
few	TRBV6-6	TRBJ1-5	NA	TGTGCCAGCAGTTTCACAGCCTATAGCAATCAGCCCCAGCATTTT	CASSFTAYSNQPQHF
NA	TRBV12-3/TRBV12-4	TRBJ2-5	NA	TGTGCCAGCAGTCTGATCCGGAGGGAGACCCAGTACTTC	CASSLIRRETQYF
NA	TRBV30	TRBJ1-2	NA	TGTGCCTGGATGCAGGGCTATGGCTACACCTTC	CAWMQGYGYTF
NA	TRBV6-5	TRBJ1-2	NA	TGTGCCAGCAGCCAAAACGGCTATGGCTACACCTTC	CASSQNGYGYTF
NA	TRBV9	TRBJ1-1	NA	TGTGCCAGCAGCACGAGGCTAATACAGGGTTTTGGCGCAACGGCTGAAGCTTTCTTT	CASSTRLIQGFGATAEAFF
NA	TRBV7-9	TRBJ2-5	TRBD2	TGTGCCAGCAGCTTAACCCGTGGGGGGGGTCAAGAGACCCAGTACTTC	CASSLTRGGGQETQYF
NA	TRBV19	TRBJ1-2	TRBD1	TGTGCCAGTACGATACAGGGGGCGCGAGGCTATGGCTACACCTTC	CASTIQGARGYGYTF
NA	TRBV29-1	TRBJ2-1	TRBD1	TGCAGCGTCCGAAGACAGGGGGGCAATGAGCAGTTCTTC	CSVRRQGGNEQFF
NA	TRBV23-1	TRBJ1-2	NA	TGCGCCAGCAGTCAAAGGCAGACTCTGGACTATGGCTACACCTTC	CASSQRQTLDYGYTF
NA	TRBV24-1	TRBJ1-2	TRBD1	TGTGCCACCAGTGACACTACAGGGGGCGCTTACTATGGCTACACCTTC	CATSDTTGGAYYGYTF
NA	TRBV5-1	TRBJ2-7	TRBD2	TGCGCCAGCAGCGCCGGCGGGGAGGGCTACGAGCAGTACTTC	CASSAGGEGYEQYF
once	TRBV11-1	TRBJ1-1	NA	TGTGCCAGCAGCTTGGAGGGGGGGACTGAAGCTTTCTTT	CASSLEGGTEAFF
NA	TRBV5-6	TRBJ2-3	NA	TGTGCCAGCAGCTTGGCCCAGACAGATACGCAGTATTTT	CASSLAQTDTQYF
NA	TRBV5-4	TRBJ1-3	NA	TGTGCCTACACCCGGGACTTCGGTGACACCATATATTTT	CAYTRDFGDTIYF
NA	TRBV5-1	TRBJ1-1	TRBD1	TGCGCCAGCAGCCCGAGGTCATTAGGACAGGGGGCTAACACTGAAGCTTTCTTT	CASSPRSLGQGANTEAFF
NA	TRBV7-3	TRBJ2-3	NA	TGTGCCAGCAGTTACAGGGATCCCCCAGATACGCAGTATTTT	CASSYRDPPDTQYF
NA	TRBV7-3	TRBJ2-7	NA	TGTGCCAGCAGCTTGACCCCGGGCGCAGGGGACCACGAGCAGTACTTC	CASSLTPGAGDHEQYF
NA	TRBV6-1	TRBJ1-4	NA	TGTGCCAGCAATGGCAGGCGGGATGAAAAACTGTTTTTT	CASNGRRDEKLFF
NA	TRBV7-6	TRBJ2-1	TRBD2	TGTGCCAGCAGCTTCATCCCTAGCGGGGGAAACAATGAGCAGTTCTTC	CASSFIPSGGNNEQFF
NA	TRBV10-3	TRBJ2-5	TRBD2	TGTGCCATCAGTGCCAGGACTAGCGGGGGACAAGAGACCCAGTACTTC	CAISARTSGGQETQYF
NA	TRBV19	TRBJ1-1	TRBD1	TGTGCCAGTATCACCCGCGGGACAGCCTCCACTGAAGCTTTCTTT	CASITRGTASTEAFF
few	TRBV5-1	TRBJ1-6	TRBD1	TGCGCCAGCAGCTTGGCCAAGGCAGGGGGCGCGAATTCACCCCTCCACTTT	CASSLAKAGGANSPLHF
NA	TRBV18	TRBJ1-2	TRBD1	TGTGCCAGCTCACGGGGACAGGGGGAAGGCTACACCTTC	CASSRGQGEGYTF
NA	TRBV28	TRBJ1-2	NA	TGTGCCAGCAGTTTATGGGCAGGGAATGGCTACACCTTC	CASSLWAGNGYTF
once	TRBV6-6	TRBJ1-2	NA	TGTGCCAGCAGCAACCCCACCGGTAACTATGGCTACACCTTC	CASSNPTGNYGYTF
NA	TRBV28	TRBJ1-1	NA	TGTGCCAGCAGTTTAGGCAGGGATAGACCTGAAGCTTTCTTT	CASSLGRDRPEAFF